These 30 T cell receptor beta chains were all obtained from the same sample, sequenced in a study of spatial heterogeneity in lung cancer. Each CDR3 protein is one row after TCRdb ran MiXCR on the 5' RACE reads. The repertoire includes around 18,000 distinct CDR3 sequences, roughly 7% of them detected once, and under 25% sits in the top ten. Time point of the sample: sample taken at primary tumor resection. Findings and limits, study-wide: Counts that tracked tumor mutation counts were those of expanded intratumoral alpha and beta TCRs.

These TCRs are of unknown antigen specificity. The material was lung tumor tissue, obtained at surgery. The receptors derive from a female donor with early-stage non-small cell lung cancer.

The CDR3 here is CATRLGQQADTQYF. The CDR3 DNA reads TGTGCCACCCGCTTGGGACAACAAGCAGATACGCAGTATTTT. V gene TRBV10-3 combines with J gene TRBJ2-3; possible D gene TRBD1, 6 bases. This CDR3 is 14 amino acids long. Germline V CDR1 and CDR2: ENHRY, SYGVKD. V was cut by 10 bases and J by 4 bases, with 18 bases left in between.

Many counts were recorded for this clonotype. V gene TRBV5-4 combines with J gene TRBJ1-1; 12 bases line up with TRBD1. Germline V lookup: CDR1 SGHNT, CDR2 YYREEE (reference sequence). The CDR3 has 14 amino acids. V gave up 4 bases and J gave up 3 bases; unmatched junction bases: 1. CDR3 sequence: CASSRDRGHTEAFF. CDR3 nucleotides: TGTGCCAGCAGCCGGGACAGGGGGCACACTGAAGCTTTCTTT. The full variable domain, in which reference TRBV5-4 and TRBJ1-1 provide the parts outside the CDR3, is ETGVTQSPTHLIKTRGQQVTLRCSSQSGHNTVSWYQQALGQGPQFIFQYYREEENGRGNFPPRFSGLQFPNYSSELNVNALELDDSALYLCASSRDRGHTEAFFGQGTRLTVV.

By frequency in the sample, this clonotype is medium-sized (0.01 to 0.1%). CDR3 loop: CASSPGLAGITDTQYF. The CDR3 DNA reads as TGTGCCAGCAGCCCAGGACTAGCCGGCATAACAGATACGCAGTATTTT. J is TRBJ2-3 and V is TRBV4-2; TRBD2 agrees at 8 bases. Germline lookup yields CDR1 LGHNA and CDR2 YNFKEQ. The CDR3 is 16 amino acids. Unmatched junction bases numbered 9, after V lost 4 bases and J lost 3 bases.

This clonotype was recorded at least ten times. This chain links TRBV5-1 with TRBJ2-2, with 10 positions matching TRBD2. CDR1 and CDR2 (germline): SGHRS, YFSETQ. V shed 3 bases and J 3 bases; nucleotides not matched to a gene: 5. This CDR3 is built from 16 residues. CDR3 sequence reads: CASSWAGTSDTGELFF. The CDR3 DNA sequence: TGCGCCAGCAGCTGGGCCGGGACTAGCGACACCGGGGAGCTGTTTTTT.

Within the sample, this clonotype is medium-sized. The J gene is TRBJ2-3, the V gene TRBV9, with D possibly matching TRBD2 (6 bases). Per the germline V gene, CDR1 is SGDLS and CDR2 is YYNGEE. The CDR3 length is 16 residues. V gave up 0 bases and J gave up 5 bases, with 16 bases separating them. The CDR3 coding sequence is TGTGCCAGCAGCGTAGCTACCGGAGGGAGAGAAGATACGCAGTATTTT. Its protein is CASSVATGGREDTQYF.

This clonotype has a count of ten or more. This chain joins TRBV20-1 and TRBJ1-5; 8 bases map to TRBD1. The CDR3 length is 15 residues. Trimming removed 5 bases from V and 2 bases from J; junction bases left unmatched: 8. The germline V gene has CDR1 DFQATT and CDR2 SNEGSKA (reference sequence). For the CDR3, the DNA is TGCAGTGCTCCACAGGGGGTCGGTGGCAATCAGCCCCAGCATTTT. This sequence encodes CSAPQGVGGNQPQHF.

This clonotype was recorded at least ten times. The chain has TRBV4-3 and TRBJ2-5; D is ambiguous. Germline V lookup: CDR1 LGHNA, CDR2 YSLEER. The germline V and J ends were trimmed by 0 bases and 2 bases, with 7 bases remaining between them. The CDR3 length is 14 residues. CDR3 DNA sequence: TGCGCCAGCAGCCAAGACGGGCAGCAAGAGACCCAGTACTTC. Protein sequence: CASSQDGQQETQYF.

This clonotype was detected only a few times. This chain connects TRBV5-1 to TRBJ2-7, with no clear D. CDR3 size: 14 residues. V dropped 0 bases and J dropped 6 bases, with 13 bases sitting between them. The germline V gene encodes CDR1 SGHRS and CDR2 YFSETQ. The CDR3 sequence: CASSLDDLGREQYF. Here the CDR3 DNA reads TGCGCCAGCAGCTTGGACGACCTCGGGCGCGAGCAGTACTTC.

The J gene is TRBJ1-1, the V gene TRBV13; 9 bases are shared with TRBD1. The J segment lost 5 bases and the V segment lost 3 bases, leaving 4 bases of the junction unmatched. CDR3 length: 14 residues. Germline lookup yields CDR1 PRHDT and CDR2 FYEKMQ (reference sequence). CDR3 sequence reads: CASSFRTGVTEAFF. The CDR3 coding sequence is TGTGCCAGCAGCTTCCGGACAGGGGTAACTGAAGCTTTCTTT.

A word on this clonotype: This may stem from a read error, because a much larger clone lies one nucleotide away. This CDR3 reads CVSSQEPTSGNTIYF. CDR3 nucleotide sequence: TGCGTCAGCAGCCAGGAGCCCACTTCTGGAAACACCATATATTTT. This sequence joins TRBV5-1 and TRBJ1-3; D gene unclear. Germline V gives CDR1 SGHRS, CDR2 YFSETQ. This CDR3 is built from 15 residues.

This clonotype has just a few counts. CDR3 nucleotide sequence: TGTGCCAGCAGCCAAGATCTTGGGGGATTGGGGAATAATTCACCCCTCCACTTT. It codes for CASSQDLGGLGNNSPLHF. The chain links TRBV3-1 to TRBJ1-6, with a possible D match to TRBD1 (5 bases). The CDR3 length is 18 residues. V was shortened by 0 bases and J by 5 bases, with 17 bases between the two germline ends. The germline gives CDR1 LGHDT, CDR2 YNNKEL (reference sequence).

This clonotype was seen ten or more times. CDR3 nucleotide sequence: TGTGCCAGCAGCTTGGGGCAGACCCGAGCCGGGGAGCTGTTTTTT. This translates into CASSLGQTRAGELFF. The chain couples TRBV5-8 to TRBJ2-2; D remains unclear. Germline CDR1 reads SGHTS; CDR2 reads YDEGEE. V lost 0 bases, J lost 6 bases, and 12 bases lay in between. The CDR3 length is 15 residues.

Regarding this clonotype: A much bigger clone sits one base away, suggesting this may be a read error. The V and J genes are TRBV2 and TRBJ1-1; 8 bases line up with TRBD1. Germline CDR1 is SNHLY and CDR2 is FYNNEI. The CDR3 runs to 12 residues. The DNA of the CDR3 is TGTGTCAGCAAGGGACAGGCCACTGAAGCTTTCTTT. It codes for CVSKGQATEAFF.

This clonotype has a count of ten or more. This chain joins TRBV2 and TRBJ1-5; D may be TRBD1 (5 bases). The CDR3 is 14 amino acids. The ends were cut back, 7 bases at V and 0 bases at J, with 10 bases in the middle. Germline V gene lookup returns CDR1 SNHLY and CDR2 FYNNEI. CDR3 sequence reads: CASMGTRSNQPQHF. CDR3 bases: TGTGCCAGCATGGGGACCCGTAGCAATCAGCCCCAGCATTTT.

By frequency in the sample, this clonotype is medium-sized. The genes are TRBV6-5 and TRBJ1-1; 9 bases line up with TRBD1. Germline V gives CDR1 MNHEY, CDR2 SVGAGI. The CDR3 is 16 amino acids. Trimming at V came to 4 bases and at J to 1 base, leaving 7 bases not matched to a gene. In DNA form, the CDR3 reads TGTGCCAGCAGTTCTAGGACAGGGGTGGAGAACACTGAAGCTTTCTTT. This encodes CASSSRTGVENTEAFF.

The CDR3 nucleotides are TGCAGTGCGCCGACCACATCTAGGGGCGGCAATGAGCAGTTCTTC. It encodes CSAPTTSRGGNEQFF. This chain connects TRBV20-1 to TRBJ2-1; TRBD1 is a possible D gene (5 bases). CDR1 is DFQATT and CDR2 is SNEGSKA in the germline V gene (reference sequence). Trimming shortened V by 6 bases and J by 6 bases, and 21 bases separated the two germline ends. This CDR3 is 15 amino acids long.

The table lists this clonotype with many counts. V is TRBV29-1 and J is TRBJ1-2; 7 nucleotides agree with TRBD1. V shed 7 bases and J 0 bases; nucleotides not matched to a gene: 5. CDR3 length: 13 amino acids. Germline lookup yields CDR1 SQVTM and CDR2 ANQGSEA. The CDR3 sequence: CSAEGQTNYGYTF. The CDR3 region has the DNA TGCAGCGCCGAGGGACAGACTAACTATGGCTACACCTTC.

This clonotype was observed at least ten times. V gene TRBV12-3 or TRBV12-4 combines with J gene TRBJ1-5, with 9 bases that match TRBD1. V gave up 7 bases and J gave up 4 bases; unmatched junction bases: 8. This CDR3 has 15 residues. CDR3 region: CASTLDRGRNQPQHF. The CDR3, as DNA: TGTGCCAGCACCCTGGACAGGGGAAGAAATCAGCCCCAGCATTTT.

The chain carries TRBV12-3 or TRBV12-4 and TRBJ1-2; 9 bases match TRBD1. V lost 1 base, J lost 8 bases, and 8 bases stayed unmatched. The CDR3 is 15 amino acids. The CDR3 bases are TGTGCCAGCAGTTTAGTTCCCACAGGGGGCGGGGGCTACACCTTC. Translating it yields CASSLVPTGGGGYTF.

This clonotype was picked up many times. V and J are TRBV5-1 and TRBJ1-4; TRBD1 agrees at 11 bases. The CDR3 extends over 15 amino acids. V lost 4 bases, J lost 8 bases, and 7 bases stayed unmatched. CDR1 and CDR2 from the germline V gene are SGHRS and YFSETQ. This chain's CDR3 is CASSDTGTGGEKLFF. For the CDR3, the DNA is TGCGCCAGCAGCGACACCGGGACAGGGGGGGAAAAACTGTTTTTT.

This clonotype was seen repeatedly, ten times or more. V and J are TRBV7-2 and TRBJ2-1; D may be TRBD1 (7 bases). The germline CDR1 and CDR2 sequences are SGHTA and FQGNSA. Trimming pared 3 bases from V and 8 bases from J, leaving 17 bases between. The CDR3 is 15 amino acids. Here the CDR3 DNA reads TGTGCCAGCAGCTTCGGACGCGGAGGGGGCTATGAGCAGTTCTTC. It codes for CASSFGRGGGYEQFF.

This clonotype was seen many times. This rearrangement joins TRBV5-1 to TRBJ2-2; D gene ambiguous. The CDR3 totals 14 residues. Trimming stripped 0 bases from V and 4 bases from J, with 7 bases between. Germline V CDR1 and CDR2: SGHRS, YFSETQ. The DNA of the CDR3 is TGCGCCAGCAGCTTGGAACGTCCCACCGGGGAGCTGTTTTTT. Amino acids: CASSLERPTGELFF.

The rearrangement joins TRBV20-1 to TRBJ1-2; no reliable D call. Trimming removed 5 bases at V and 5 bases at J, with 15 bases between. This CDR3 comprises 13 residues. Germline-derived CDR1 and CDR2 are DFQATT and SNEGSKA (reference sequence). This CDR3 reads CSARTAEGYGYTF. The CDR3 DNA reads as TGCAGTGCTCGGACTGCCGAGGGATATGGCTACACCTTC.

This clonotype was detected a few times. The V call is TRBV19, the J call TRBJ1-1; possibly TRBD1 for D (5 bases). Deletions cut 5 bases from V and 0 bases from J, with 16 bases between. This CDR3 has 16 residues. Per the germline V gene, CDR1 is LNHDA and CDR2 is SQIVND (reference sequence). The CDR3 is CASSPYVAGMNTEAFF. CDR3 sequence (DNA): TGTGCCAGTAGTCCCTACGTGGCAGGGATGAACACTGAAGCTTTCTTT.

This clonotype was observed at least ten times. This chain connects TRBV21-1 to TRBJ1-5. TRBV21-1 is labeled a pseudogene. This CDR3 region has 15 residues. CDR3 sequence reads: CASSKEGRQNQPQHF. DNA of the CDR3: TGTGCCAGCAGCAAAGAGGGTAGGCAGAATCAGCCCCAGCATTTT.

At least ten counts were recorded for this clonotype. The DNA of the CDR3 is TGCAGCGCCGTCCCGGGGCGAGGGAATGGCTACACCTTC. This codes for CSAVPGRGNGYTF. The rearrangement joins TRBV29-1 to TRBJ1-2; the D gene is possibly TRBD1 (5 bases). This CDR3 is built from 13 residues. CDR1 SQVTM and CDR2 ANQGSEA come from the germline V gene. The ends were cut back, 7 bases at V and 6 bases at J, with 18 bases in the middle.

The sample holds many counts of this clonotype. The V and J genes are TRBV7-2 and TRBJ1-2; no definite D call. The CDR3 length is 13 residues. V was shortened by 8 bases and J by 4 bases, with 14 bases between the two germline ends. The germline CDR1 and CDR2 sequences are SGHTA and FQGNSA. The CDR3 DNA reads as TGTGCCAGCTCTCACACCACCACCTATGGCTACACCTTC. Encoded protein: CASSHTTTYGYTF.

A note on this clonotype: This may be a read error: a much more frequent sequence differs by one nucleotide. The rearrangement uses TRBV19 and TRBJ1-4, with TRBD1 identical over 7 bases. Germline-derived CDR1 and CDR2 are LNHDA and SQIVND (reference sequence). The CDR3 totals 14 residues. The V segment lost 5 bases and the J segment 7 bases; nucleotides outside the gene matches: 7. The CDR3 region is CASSDRVRLEKLFF. Written as DNA, the CDR3 is TGTGCCAGTAGTGACAGGGTGCGCCTTGAAAAACTGTTTTTT.

At least ten counts were recorded for this clonotype. This chain links TRBV5-1 with TRBJ2-7; D possibly corresponds to TRBD1 (5 bases). The V end was cut by 3 bases, the J end by 2 bases, with 12 bases between. The CDR3 length is 14 residues. CDR1 and CDR2 from the germline V gene are SGHRS and YFSETQ. CDR3 DNA: TGCGCCAGCAGCTCGTCGGTAGGGGCCTACGAGCAGTACTTC. Translated, it gives CASSSSVGAYEQYF.

The table lists this clonotype with many counts. The chain has TRBV6-2 or TRBV6-3 and TRBJ2-3; D is perhaps TRBD2 (6 bases). The CDR3 totals 16 residues. V lost 6 bases and J lost 0, with 16 bases in between. Germline V gives CDR1 MNHEY, CDR2 SVGEGT. CDR3 loop: CASRPRLVRSTDTQYF. In DNA form, the CDR3 reads TGTGCCAGCAGACCCCGACTAGTCCGGAGCACAGATACGCAGTATTTT.